A single sample is the source of the 3 T cell receptor beta chains below, sequenced in a study of shared clonotypes between healthy human individuals. This table comes from immunoSEQ multiplex PCR, and its TCRdb copy is limited to in-frame clones, with some not included. The table shows under 750,000 clones, with roughly two thirds occurring only once. Input material: memory CD4+ T cells sorted from blood. The subset is: CD45RA-negative fraction. Receptors were obtained from a woman in her twenties or thirties in good health.

This chain joins TRBV2 and TRBJ1-2; D gene uncertain. The CDR3 is made up of 12 amino acids. V was pared by 4 bases and J by 5 bases, with 8 bases between. Germline loops: CDR1 SNHLY, CDR2 FYNNEI. The CDR3 DNA reads as TGTGCCAGCAGTGTGCGCGGATATGGCTACACCTTC. It translates to CASSVRGYGYTF.

This chain uses TRBV7-9 with TRBJ2-1; 9 nucleotides match TRBD2. V lost 5 bases and J lost 0; bases outside the gene matches: 14. Germline CDR1 SEHNR, CDR2 FQNEAQ (reference sequence). The length of the CDR3 is 19 residues. CDR3 in amino acids: CASSPYSGRGTSSYNEQFF. The CDR3 nucleotides read TGTGCCAGCAGCCCCTATAGCGGGAGAGGCACAAGCTCCTACAATGAGCAGTTCTTC.

The chain employs TRBV10-3 and TRBJ2-7; 7 nucleotides line up with TRBD1. CDR1 is ENHRY and CDR2 is SYGVKD in the germline V gene. V dropped 6 bases and J dropped 4; count of bases not matched to a gene: 12. There are 15 residues in the CDR3. This chain's CDR3 is CAIRGTGARGYEQYF. In DNA form, the CDR3 reads TGTGCCATCAGAGGAACAGGGGCCCGTGGATACGAGCAGTACTTC.